This is a list of T cell receptor beta chains from one sample in a study of human T cells and chemical hapten exposure. MiXCR, applied by TCRdb to the RACE reads, yields one record per CDR3 protein. The sample carries a few hundred thousand distinct CDR3 sequences, just under 6.5% recorded once. The specimen comprised whole blood, sampled in connection with sensitization to the hapten diphenylcyclopropenone (DPC). The receptor source for this set is a woman aged 18-30 years with alopecia areata. Some clones in this sample may be carry-over from other donors' samples. The CDR3 runs from the conserved cysteine through the conserved F or W. The D gene is left open where the match is weak. The size field is filled for only some rows; it gives once, few, many or a size class.

12,NA,TRBJ2-5,TRBV2,NA,TGTGCCAGCCCCCGAAACGCGGAGACCCAGTACTTC,CASPRNAETQYF
15,NA,TRBJ2-1,TRBV9,TRBD2,TGTGCCAGCAGCGTAGACCTTGGGGGGGACTATGAGCAGTTCTTC,CASSVDLGGDYEQFF
15,NA,TRBJ1-2,TRBV12-3/TRBV12-4,TRBD1,TGTGCCAGCAGTTACGGACAGGGTCGGGGCTATGGCTACACCTTC,CASSYGQGRGYGYTF
19,few,TRBJ2-2,TRBV28,TRBD1,TGTGCCAGCAGTTTTGTAGGACAGGGGATGTCTGATGCGGCCGGGGAGCTGTTTTTT,CASSFVGQGMSDAAGELFF
15,few,TRBJ1-1,TRBV11-1,TRBD1,TGTGCCAGCAGCCGTCGACAGGGCATGAACACTGAAGCTTTCTTT,CASSRRQGMNTEAFF
15,many,TRBJ2-3,TRBV4-3,NA,TGCGCCAGCAGTCCGGCGGAGGGCGACGCAGATACGCAGTATTTT,CASSPAEGDADTQYF
13,many,TRBJ1-1,TRBV20-1,TRBD1,TGCAGTGCTCCTACAGGGGGTAACACTGAAGCTTTCTTT,CSAPTGGNTEAFF
14,many,TRBJ1-1,TRBV6-2/TRBV6-3,NA,TGTGCCAGCAGACAACCGGCCGAGAACACTGAAGCTTTCTTT,CASRQPAENTEAFF
13,few,TRBJ2-3,TRBV6-5,NA,TGTGCCAGTGGGAGGGGGGCAGGAGATACGCAGTATTTT,CASGRGAGDTQYF
15,many,TRBJ2-1,TRBV29-1,NA,TGCAGCGTTGATTTACGGAGGTCCGACCCGAATGAGCAGTTCTTC,CSVDLRRSDPNEQFF
13,many,TRBJ1-6,TRBV10-3,NA,TGTGCCATCATGGGGGGGCGCGGATCACCCCTCCACTTT,CAIMGGRGSPLHF
16,NA,TRBJ1-4,TRBV7-9,NA,TGTGCCAGCAGCTTACAAGTTTTAACAGGGTCTGAAAAACTGTTTTTT,CASSLQVLTGSEKLFF
18,few,TRBJ1-5,TRBV6-8,TRBD1,TGTGCCAGCAGTTACTCGGAACAGGGGGTCCTTAGCAATCAGCCCCAGCATTTT,CASSYSEQGVLSNQPQHF
17,few,TRBJ2-1,TRBV3-1,TRBD1,TGTGCCAGCAGCAACCAGAAAACAGGGGCCATTTACAATGAGCAGTTCTTC,CASSNQKTGAIYNEQFF
16,NA,TRBJ2-3,TRBV7-3,TRBD2,TGTGCCAGCAGCTTAACATTACGGGGGGGCCTCGATACGCAGTATTTT,CASSLTLRGGLDTQYF
16,few,TRBJ1-2,TRBV7-3,TRBD1,TGTGCCAGCAGCCTGACAGGGGGACTCGCTAACTATGGCTACACCTTC,CASSLTGGLANYGYTF
13,NA,TRBJ2-7,TRBV10-3,NA,TGTGCCACCAGGGCGTCTAATCCGGCCGAGCAGTACTTC,CATRASNPAEQYF
16,few,TRBJ2-3,TRBV5-1,NA,TGCGCCAGCAGCTTGAGGTGGGGGGCCCTAACAGATACGCAGTATTTT,CASSLRWGALTDTQYF
17,many,TRBJ1-1,TRBV20-1,NA,TGCAGTGCTAGAGGGATCGCAGGTTCCTTCCCTAATACTGAAGCTTTCTTT,CSARGIAGSFPNTEAFF
17,few,TRBJ2-3,TRBV6-1,NA,TGTGCCAGCAGTGAAGGATCCGCAGGGGCAAGCACAGATACGCAGTATTTT,CASSEGSAGASTDTQYF
14,many,TRBJ1-5,TRBV20-1,NA,TGCAGTGCTAGTGGCACAAATAGCAATCAGCCCCAGCATTTT,CSASGTNSNQPQHF
15,many,TRBJ2-7,TRBV2,NA,TGTGCCAGCAGTTTGCGGGACAGCTTTTCCTACGAGCAGTACTTC,CASSLRDSFSYEQYF
15,many,TRBJ1-2,TRBV27,NA,TGTGCCAGCAGCTTAGGGGGACCTTCTCACTATGGCTACACCTTC,CASSLGGPSHYGYTF
15,many,TRBJ1-5,TRBV4-2,NA,TGTGCCAGCAGCCAAATGGGGGAGGGGTGGCAGCCCCAGCATTTT,CASSQMGEGWQPQHF
16,many,TRBJ2-1,TRBV4-3,TRBD2,TGCGCCAGCAGCCAAGACGGGGGGAGCTCCTACAATGAGCAGTTCTTC,CASSQDGGSSYNEQFF
15,NA,TRBJ2-3,TRBV20-1,TRBD2,TGCAGTGCTCCCGAGCGGGGCGGGGGCACAGATACGCAGTATTTT,CSAPERGGGTDTQYF
14,many,TRBJ2-5,TRBV6-5,NA,TGTGCCAGCAGTTACTTCAAAGGGTCCGAGACCCAGTACTTC,CASSYFKGSETQYF
14,many,TRBJ1-5,TRBV7-9,NA,TGTGCCAGCAGCTTAGGTGACAGATATCAGCCCCAGCATTTT,CASSLGDRYQPQHF
13,NA,TRBJ2-3,TRBV7-8,NA,TGTGCCAGCAGCTTAGTAAGGGAAGATACGCAGTATTTT,CASSLVREDTQYF
15,few,TRBJ2-7,TRBV6-5,NA,TGTGCCAGCAGTTTCACGGGACACGGCTCCTACGAGCAGTACTTC,CASSFTGHGSYEQYF
14,few,TRBJ1-3,TRBV20-1,NA,TGCAGTGCTAGGCAACACAGGCGAGGCAACACCATATATTTT,CSARQHRRGNTIYF
16,NA,TRBJ2-6,TRBV6-6,TRBD1,TGTGCCAGCACGGACAGGGCCGTGGTAGGGGCCAACGTCCTGACTTTC,CASTDRAVVGANVLTF
12,NA,TRBJ1-1,TRBV12-3/TRBV12-4,NA,TGTGCCAGCAGCCAATCGGGAGATGAAGCTTTCTTT,CASSQSGDEAFF
15,few,TRBJ1-5,TRBV6-2/TRBV6-3,NA,TGTGCCAGCAGCTGGGAGGACAGAAAAGGTCAGCCCCAGCATTTT,CASSWEDRKGQPQHF
15,many,TRBJ1-4,TRBV3-1,NA,TGTGCCAGCAGCCTGCTCCGGGATCATAATGAAAAACTGTTTTTT,CASSLLRDHNEKLFF
15,many,TRBJ1-1,TRBV25-1,NA,TGTGCCAGCAGCCCCGGAGGGGTCGGAGACACTGAAGCTTTCTTT,CASSPGGVGDTEAFF
12,many,TRBJ2-1,TRBV7-2,NA,TGTGCCAGCAGGCCCGACTGGGATGAGCAGTTCTTC,CASRPDWDEQFF
16,many,TRBJ2-1,TRBV6-4,NA,TGTGCCAGCAGCCCAGGGACAAACTACATCCACAATGAGCAGTTCTTC,CASSPGTNYIHNEQFF
15,many,TRBJ1-6,TRBV5-6,NA,TGTGCCAGCAGCTTGGACGGCAGGAGGGGCTCACCCCTCCACTTT,CASSLDGRRGSPLHF
16,few,TRBJ2-4,TRBV3-1,TRBD1,TGTGCCAGCAGCCAATCATACAGGGGAACCAAAAACATTCAGTACTTC,CASSQSYRGTKNIQYF
13,many,TRBJ1-6,TRBV10-3,NA,TGTGCCATCAAAGGACTGGAGAATTCACCCCTCCACTTT,CAIKGLENSPLHF
14,NA,TRBJ1-5,TRBV28,NA,TGTGCCAGCAGTGTTAGGACAGTCAATCAGCCCCAGCATTTT,CASSVRTVNQPQHF
12,NA,TRBJ1-1,TRBV29-1,NA,TGCAGCGTTGTAGGGCAATACACTGAAGCTTTCTTT,CSVVGQYTEAFF
14,NA,TRBJ1-4,TRBV6-5,TRBD1,TGTGCCAGCAGCAAGACAGGGGTGCGTGAAAAACTGTTTTTT,CASSKTGVREKLFF
13,many,TRBJ1-1,TRBV13,NA,TGTGCCAGCAGCCCCACACCGAACACTGAAGCTTTCTTT,CASSPTPNTEAFF
15,many,TRBJ1-1,TRBV4-1,NA,TGCGCCAGCAGCCAAGACGACAAGCTGAACACTGAAGCTTTCTTT,CASSQDDKLNTEAFF
13,few,TRBJ2-5,TRBV11-3,NA,TGTGCCAGCAGCAAATCAGCGGAGGGGACCCAGTACTTC,CASSKSAEGTQYF
15,many,TRBJ1-4,TRBV7-9,NA,TGTGCCAGCAGCTTCTCCCAGGGGCGAGGGGAAAAACTGTTTTTT,CASSFSQGRGEKLFF
15,NA,TRBJ1-1,TRBV6-6,NA,TGTGCCAGCACCGACCCGAACAGTATGAACACTGAAGCTTTCTTT,CASTDPNSMNTEAFF